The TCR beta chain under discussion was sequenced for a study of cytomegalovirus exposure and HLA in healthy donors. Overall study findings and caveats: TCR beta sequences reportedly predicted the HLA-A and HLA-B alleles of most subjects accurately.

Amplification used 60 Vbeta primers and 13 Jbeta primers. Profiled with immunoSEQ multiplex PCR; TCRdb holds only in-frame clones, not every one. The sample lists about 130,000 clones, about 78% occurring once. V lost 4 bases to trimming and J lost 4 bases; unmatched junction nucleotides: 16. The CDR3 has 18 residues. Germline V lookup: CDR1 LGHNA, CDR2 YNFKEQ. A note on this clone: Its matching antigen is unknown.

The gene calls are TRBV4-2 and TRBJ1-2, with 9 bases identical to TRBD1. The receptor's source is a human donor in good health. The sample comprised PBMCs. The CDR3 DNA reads TGTGCCAGCAGCCGCAAGGTAGACAGGGGGTTGATCTTCTATGGCTACACCTTC. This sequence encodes CASSRKVDRGLIFYGYTF.